This is a list of T cell receptor beta chains from one sample in a study of T cells in Graves' hyperthyroidism and ophthalmopathy. TCRdb analysed the multiplex PCR reads with MiXCR anew, one entry per CDR3 protein. The sample lists 300,000 to 500,000 distinct CDR3 sequences, around 15% occurring once. Sequenced sample: blood. The receptor source for this set is a man aged 50 to 59 with Graves' ophthalmopathy. Both conserved end residues are part of each CDR3. D genes are given only for firm matches. Rows may omit the clone size; those that give it use once, few, many or a size class.

cdr3_length	clone_size	d_call	v_call	j_call	cdr3_aa	cdr3_nt
14	many	-	TRBV6-6	TRBJ2-5	CASSYGALRETQYF	TGTGCCAGCAGTTACGGCGCGTTAAGGGAGACCCAGTACTTC
15	-	TRBD1	TRBV7-9	TRBJ2-2	CASRPGQGRAGELFF	TGTGCCAGCCGGCCGGGACAGGGCAGGGCCGGGGAGCTGTTTTTT
15	few	TRBD1	TRBV19	TRBJ1-5	CASSFGQVVNQPQHF	TGTGCCAGTTCTTTTGGACAGGTAGTCAATCAGCCCCAGCATTTT
15	few	TRBD1	TRBV10-1	TRBJ1-3	CASSADRYPGNTIYF	TGCGCCAGCAGTGCGGACAGGTATCCTGGAAACACCATATATTTT
15	once	-	TRBV9	TRBJ2-1	CASSVVHGGADEQFF	TGTGCCAGCAGCGTAGTTCACGGGGGAGCAGATGAGCAGTTCTTC
16	many	-	TRBV19	TRBJ2-5	CASSPLRGNGQETQYF	TGTGCCAGTAGTCCGCTCCGGGGGAATGGTCAAGAGACCCAGTACTTC
19	many	TRBD2	TRBV28	TRBJ2-3	CASLRVGTSGSDGTDTQYF	TGTGCCAGTCTTAGAGTAGGGACTAGCGGGAGTGACGGGACAGATACGCAGTATTTT
13	many	-	TRBV6-1	TRBJ2-3	CASRLGAPDTQYF	TGTGCCAGCAGGTTGGGGGCCCCAGATACGCAGTATTTT
13	many	-	TRBV3-1	TRBJ1-4	CASSQTDAGKLFF	TGTGCCAGCAGCCAAACGGACGCAGGAAAACTGTTTTTT
13	many	-	TRBV24-1	TRBJ1-2	CATSGGRDYGYTF	TGTGCCACCAGTGGTGGGCGGGACTATGGCTACACCTTC
14	many	-	TRBV18	TRBJ2-5	CASSPLGAQETQYF	TGTGCCAGCTCACCGTTGGGGGCCCAAGAGACCCAGTACTTC
12	-	-	TRBV19	TRBJ2-7	CASKDRAYEQYF	TGTGCCAGTAAGGACAGAGCCTACGAGCAGTACTTC
16	many	-	TRBV28	TRBJ2-3	CASITNRAGNTDTQYF	TGTGCCAGCATCACGAACAGGGCAGGCAACACAGATACGCAGTATTTT
13	many	-	TRBV11-2	TRBJ2-1	CASSLDTRNEQFF	TGTGCCAGCAGCTTAGATACACGTAATGAGCAGTTCTTC
18	many	-	TRBV28	TRBJ1-5	CASSPLPFALGSNQPQHF	TGTGCCAGCAGTCCCCTACCGTTCGCTCTCGGTAGCAATCAGCCCCAGCATTTT
15	few	TRBD1	TRBV20-1	TRBJ2-1	CSALIPGQGANEQFF	TGCAGTGCTCTAATACCGGGACAGGGGGCGAATGAGCAGTTCTTC
15	-	TRBD1	TRBV20-1	TRBJ1-6	CSAGTGGRGHSPLHF	TGCAGTGCTGGAACAGGGGGTCGGGGACATTCACCCCTCCACTTT
13	many	-	TRBV20-1	TRBJ2-5	CSASTGTVGTQYF	TGCAGTGCGTCAACAGGGACCGTGGGGACCCAGTACTTC
13	many	TRBD2	TRBV20-1	TRBJ2-3	CSATTGGSDTQYF	TGCAGTGCTACTACGGGAGGGTCAGATACGCAGTATTTT
18	-	TRBD1	TRBV19	TRBJ1-1	CASSIPTGVAQTNTEAFF	TGTGCCAGTAGTATCCCGACAGGGGTCGCCCAGACGAACACTGAAGCTTTCTTT
17	many	-	TRBV5-1	TRBJ2-5	CASSLEALANRGETQYF	TGCGCCAGCAGCTTGGAGGCACTAGCTAACCGGGGAGAGACCCAGTACTTC
12	many	-	TRBV11-2	TRBJ1-2	CASSSINYGYTF	TGTGCCAGCAGCTCCATTAACTATGGCTACACCTTC
12	-	-	TRBV12-5	TRBJ2-7	CASGYSLGEQYF	TGTGCTAGTGGTTACTCCCTGGGTGAGCAGTACTTC